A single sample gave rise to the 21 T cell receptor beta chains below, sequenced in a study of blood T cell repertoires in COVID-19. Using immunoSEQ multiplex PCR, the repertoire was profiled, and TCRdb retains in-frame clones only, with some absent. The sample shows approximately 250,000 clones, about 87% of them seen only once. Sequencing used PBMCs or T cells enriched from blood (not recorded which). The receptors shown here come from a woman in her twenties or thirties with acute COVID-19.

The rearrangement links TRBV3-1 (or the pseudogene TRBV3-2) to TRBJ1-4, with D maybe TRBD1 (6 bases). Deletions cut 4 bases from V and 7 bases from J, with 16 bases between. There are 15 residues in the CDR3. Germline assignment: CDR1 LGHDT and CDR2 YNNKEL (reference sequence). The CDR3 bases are TGTGCCAGCAGCCCCGGGGGGGGGCCGGGTGAAAAACTGTTTTTT. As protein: CASSPGGGPGEKLFF.

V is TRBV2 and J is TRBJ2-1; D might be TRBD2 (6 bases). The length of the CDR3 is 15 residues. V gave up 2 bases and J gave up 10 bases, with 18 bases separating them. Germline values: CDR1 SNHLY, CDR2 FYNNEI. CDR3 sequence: CASSELGLASGEQFF. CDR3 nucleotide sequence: TGTGCCAGCAGTGAATTGGGGCTAGCGAGTGGCGAGCAGTTCTTC.

The CDR3 DNA reads as TGTGCCAGCAGCCAAAGGGGCGGCGGGAGCCTGGGTACGCAGTATTTT. Protein: CASSQRGGGSLGTQYF. The J gene is TRBJ2-3, the V gene TRBV3-1 (or the pseudogene TRBV3-2); 7 bases map to TRBD2. CDR1 is LGHDT, CDR2 YNNKEL, per germline (reference sequence). The junction had 13 bases not matched to a gene; V was cut back by 2 bases and J by 8 bases. This CDR3 comprises 16 residues.

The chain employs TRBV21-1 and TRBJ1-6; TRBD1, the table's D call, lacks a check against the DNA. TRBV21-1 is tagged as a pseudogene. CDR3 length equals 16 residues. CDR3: CASSNPPSSYNSPLHF. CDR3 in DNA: TGTGCCAGCAGCAACCCCCCCAGCTCCTATAATTCACCCCTCCACTTT.

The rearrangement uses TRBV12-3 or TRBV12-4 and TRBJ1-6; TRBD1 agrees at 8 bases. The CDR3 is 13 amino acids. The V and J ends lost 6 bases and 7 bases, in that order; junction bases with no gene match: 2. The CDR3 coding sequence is TGTGCCAGCAGGGGACAGGACAATTCACCCCTCCACTTT. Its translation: CASRGQDNSPLHF.

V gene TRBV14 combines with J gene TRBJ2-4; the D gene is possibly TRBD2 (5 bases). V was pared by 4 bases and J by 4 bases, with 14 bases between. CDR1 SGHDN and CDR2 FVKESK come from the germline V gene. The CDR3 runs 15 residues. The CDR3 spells CASSRDYFTKNIQYF. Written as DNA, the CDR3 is TGTGCCAGCAGCCGAGACTATTTCACGAAAAACATTCAGTACTTC.

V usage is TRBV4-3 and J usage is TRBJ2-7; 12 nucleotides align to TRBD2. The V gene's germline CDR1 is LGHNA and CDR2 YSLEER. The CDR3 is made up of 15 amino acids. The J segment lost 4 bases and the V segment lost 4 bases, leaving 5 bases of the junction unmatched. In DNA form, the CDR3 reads TGCGCCAGCAGCCGGGGGACTAGCGGGCAGTACGAGCAGTACTTC. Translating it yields CASSRGTSGQYEQYF.

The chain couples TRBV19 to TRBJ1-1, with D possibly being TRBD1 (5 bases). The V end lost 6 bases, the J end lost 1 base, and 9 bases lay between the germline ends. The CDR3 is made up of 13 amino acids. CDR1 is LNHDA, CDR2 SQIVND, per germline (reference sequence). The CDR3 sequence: CASRRGGNTEAFF. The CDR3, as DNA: TGTGCCAGTAGGAGGGGAGGGAACACTGAAGCTTTCTTT.

This chain's CDR3 is CASSDPSRDANTGELFF. DNA for the CDR3: TGTGCCAGCAGCGACCCCTCGCGGGATGCGAACACCGGGGAGCTGTTTTTT. This chain connects TRBV9 to TRBJ2-2, with D perhaps matching TRBD2 (6 bases). The germline gives CDR1 SGDLS, CDR2 YYNGEE. The CDR3 has 17 residues. The V end lost 3 bases, the J end lost 0 bases, and 15 bases lay between the germline ends.

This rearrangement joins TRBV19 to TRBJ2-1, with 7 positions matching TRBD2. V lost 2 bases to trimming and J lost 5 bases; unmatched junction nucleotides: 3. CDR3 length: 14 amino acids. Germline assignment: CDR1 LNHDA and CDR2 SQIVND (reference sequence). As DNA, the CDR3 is TGTGCCAGTAGTATACTAGCGGCCGACAATGAGCAGTTCTTC. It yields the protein CASSILAADNEQFF. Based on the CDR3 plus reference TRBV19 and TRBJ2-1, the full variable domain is DGGITQSPKYLFRKEGQNVTLSCEQNLNHDAMYWYRQDPGQGLRLIYYSQIVNDFQKGDIAEGYSVSREKKESFPLTVTSAQKNPTAFYLCASSILAADNEQFFGPGTRLTVL.

The CDR3: CASSYRQDSGEQYF. The CDR3 DNA reads as TGTGCCAGCAGTTACCGACAGGACAGCGGCGAGCAGTACTTC. The chain is built from TRBV6-9 and TRBJ2-7; perhaps TRBD1 as D (6 bases). This CDR3 has 14 residues. CDR1 is MNHGY, CDR2 SVAAGI, per germline. Trimming pared 3 bases from V and 6 bases from J, leaving 15 bases between.

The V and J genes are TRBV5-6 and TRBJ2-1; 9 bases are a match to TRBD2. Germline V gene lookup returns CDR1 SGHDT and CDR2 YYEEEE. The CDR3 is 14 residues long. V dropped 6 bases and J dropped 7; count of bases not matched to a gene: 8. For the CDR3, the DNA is TGTGCCAGCATCACGATAGCGGGAGAGAATGAGCAGTTCTTC. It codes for CASITIAGENEQFF.

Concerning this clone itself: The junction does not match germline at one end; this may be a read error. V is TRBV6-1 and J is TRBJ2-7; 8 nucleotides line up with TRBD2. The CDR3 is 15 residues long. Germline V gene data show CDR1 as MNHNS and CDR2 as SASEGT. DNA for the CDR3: TGTGCCAGCAATGAAGCGGGACTAGATAACTACGAGCAGTACTTC. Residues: CASNEAGLDNYEQYF.

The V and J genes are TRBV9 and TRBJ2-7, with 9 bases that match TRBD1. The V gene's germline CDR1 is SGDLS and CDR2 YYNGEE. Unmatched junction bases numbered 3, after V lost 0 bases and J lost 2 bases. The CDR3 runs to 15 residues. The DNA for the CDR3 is TGTGCCAGCAGCGTAGACGGGACAGGGACCTACGAGCAGTACTTC. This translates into CASSVDGTGTYEQYF.

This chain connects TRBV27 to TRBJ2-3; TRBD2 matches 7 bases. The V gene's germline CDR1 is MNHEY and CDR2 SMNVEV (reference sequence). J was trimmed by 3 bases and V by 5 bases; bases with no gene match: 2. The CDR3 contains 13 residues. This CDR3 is CASSKAGTDTQYF. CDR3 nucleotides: TGTGCCAGCAGTAAAGCGGGAACAGATACGCAGTATTTT.

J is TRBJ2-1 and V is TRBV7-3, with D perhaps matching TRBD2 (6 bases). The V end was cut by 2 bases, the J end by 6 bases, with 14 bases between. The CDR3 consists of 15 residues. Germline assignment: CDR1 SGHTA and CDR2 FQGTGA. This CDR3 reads CASSLFVGSGNEQFF. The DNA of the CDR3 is TGTGCCAGCAGCTTATTCGTCGGGAGCGGCAATGAGCAGTTCTTC.

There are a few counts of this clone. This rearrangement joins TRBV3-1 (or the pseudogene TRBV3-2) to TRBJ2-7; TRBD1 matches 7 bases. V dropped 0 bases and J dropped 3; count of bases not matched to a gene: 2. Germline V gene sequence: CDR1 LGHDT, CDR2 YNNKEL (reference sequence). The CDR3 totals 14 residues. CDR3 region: CASSQETGNYEQYF. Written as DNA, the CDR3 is TGTGCCAGCAGCCAAGAGACAGGGAACTACGAGCAGTACTTC.

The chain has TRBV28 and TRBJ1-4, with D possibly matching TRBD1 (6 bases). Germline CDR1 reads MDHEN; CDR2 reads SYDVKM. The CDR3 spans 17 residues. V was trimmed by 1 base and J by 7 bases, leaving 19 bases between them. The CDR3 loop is CASSLSPGGGAGEKLFF. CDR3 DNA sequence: TGTGCCAGCAGTTTATCCCCTGGAGGGGGGGCCGGTGAAAAACTGTTTTTT. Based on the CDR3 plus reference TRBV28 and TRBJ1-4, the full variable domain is DVKVTQSSRYLVKRTGEKVFLECVQDMDHENMFWYRQDPGLGLRLIYFSYDVKMKEKGDIPEGYSVSREKKERFSLILESASTNQTSMYLCASSLSPGGGAGEKLFFGSGTQLSVL.

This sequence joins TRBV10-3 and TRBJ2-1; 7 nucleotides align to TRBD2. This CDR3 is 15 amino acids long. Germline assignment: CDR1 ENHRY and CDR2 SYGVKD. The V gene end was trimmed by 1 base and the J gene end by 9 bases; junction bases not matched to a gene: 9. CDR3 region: CAISEYGGSRTEQFF. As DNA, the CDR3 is TGTGCCATCAGTGAGTATGGCGGGAGTCGCACTGAGCAGTTCTTC.

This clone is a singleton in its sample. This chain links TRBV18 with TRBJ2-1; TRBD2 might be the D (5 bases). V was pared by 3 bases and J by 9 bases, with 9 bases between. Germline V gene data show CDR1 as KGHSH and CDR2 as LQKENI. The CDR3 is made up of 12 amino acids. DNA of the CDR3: TGTGCCAGCTCACCGGACTTATTTGAGCAGTTCTTC. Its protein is CASSPDLFEQFF.

The CDR3 sequence: CASSLEPTLAGGPVDTQYF. The DNA for the CDR3 is TGTGCCAGCAGTTTAGAACCTACACTAGCGGGAGGGCCGGTAGATACGCAGTATTTT. This chain uses TRBV27 with TRBJ2-3; 13 positions match TRBD2. The CDR3 has 19 residues. From germline, CDR1 is MNHEY and CDR2 SMNVEV (reference sequence). The junction had 13 bases not matched to a gene; V was cut back by 2 bases and J by 5 bases.